Listed here are 16 T cell receptor beta chains from one sample, sequenced in a study of PD-1 blockade in classical Hodgkin lymphoma (dated by TCRdb to 2020 to 2022). Read against the paper, the sample's time point label means: cycle 2 day 1 (C2D1) of nivolumab. All trial patients had relapsed after autologous stem cell transplantation, with cohorts A, B and C differing in prior brentuximab vedotin exposure. The library was made by the immunoSEQ multiplex PCR assay. Here the immuneACCESS table is served through TCRdb, limited to in-frame sequences with V and J called. Missing clones are a known gap in these copies; in checked studies unresolved V genes cover under half, and the rest lacks a known reason. The sample table records 100,000 or so clones; about 89% of these occur just once. Clones ranked in the top ten supply about 7.1% of the sample. The specimen was peripheral blood mononuclear cells (PBMCs), collected before the second cycle of nivolumab. These receptors were taken from a human donor with classical Hodgkin lymphoma.

This chain links TRBV6-5 with TRBJ2-7; possibly TRBD1 for D (5 bases). V gave up 6 bases and J gave up 7 bases, with 13 bases separating them. Germline V gene sequence: CDR1 MNHEY, CDR2 SVGAGI. The CDR3 contains 12 residues. The CDR3 loop is CASSTGKTEQYF. The CDR3 nucleotides read TGTGCCAGCAGCACAGGAAAAACAGAGCAGTACTTC.

As regards this clone: This same CDR3 is encoded by further DNA sequences in the sample. The rearrangement links TRBV28 to TRBJ1-2, with D unclear. The CDR3 is 13 residues long. V shed 2 bases and J shed 2 bases, with 6 bases lying between them. Looked up from germline, CDR1 is MDHEN and CDR2 is SYDVKM. The CDR3 DNA is TGTGCCAGCAGTTTAGCGGGAAACTATGGCTACACCTTC. Its translation is CASSLAGNYGYTF.

The chain carries TRBV9 and TRBJ2-1, with 7 bases fitting TRBD2. Germline V gene data show CDR1 as SGDLS and CDR2 as YYNGEE. The V and J ends lost 1 base and 0 bases, in that order; junction bases with no gene match: 4. The length of the CDR3 is 16 residues. The CDR3 sequence is CASSVRGGSSYNEQFF. The CDR3 coding sequence is TGTGCCAGCAGCGTAAGGGGCGGGAGCTCCTACAATGAGCAGTTCTTC.

J is TRBJ1-1 and V is TRBV6-5; possible D gene TRBD1, 5 bases. Germline CDR1 is MNHEY and CDR2 is SVGAGI. The CDR3 has 11 amino acids. Trimming took 6 bases from V and 7 from J, leaving 9 bases between them. The CDR3, as DNA: TGTGCCAGCAGGGGGGGGTTTGAAGCTTTCTTT. Amino acids: CASRGGFEAFF.

The rearrangement links TRBV27 to TRBJ1-1; D uncertain. The length of the CDR3 is 17 residues. Germline lookup yields CDR1 MNHEY and CDR2 SMNVEV (reference sequence). V lost 3 bases and J 0 bases, leaving 17 bases between the germline ends. The CDR3, as DNA: TGTGCCAGCAGTTTTAGATTAGGTGGGAGCCTGAACACTGAAGCTTTCTTT. It specifies CASSFRLGGSLNTEAFF.

A single count supports this clone. V and J are TRBV7-2 and TRBJ2-2; a possible D gene is TRBD2 (5 bases). The germline gives CDR1 SGHTA, CDR2 FQGNSA. The CDR3 sequence is 17 residues long. V lost 1 base, J lost 1 base, and 13 bases lay in between. CDR3 in DNA: TGTGCCAGCAGCTTAGGAGGGTGGCAGCTGAACACCGGGGAGCTGTTTTTT. This sequence encodes CASSLGGWQLNTGELFF. Full variable domain (rest looked up from reference TRBV7-2 and TRBJ2-2): GAGVSQSPSNKVTEKGKDVELRCDPISGHTALYWYRQSLGQGLEFLIYFQGNSAPDKSGLPSDRFSAERTGGSVSTLTIQRTQQEDSAVYLCASSLGGWQLNTGELFFGEGSRLTVL.

The chain employs TRBV10-3 and TRBJ1-5; D perhaps matches TRBD1 (5 bases). In germline, CDR1 is ENHRY, CDR2 SYGVKD. The CDR3 is made up of 16 amino acids. Deletions cut 0 bases from V and 7 bases from J, with 16 bases between. DNA for the CDR3: TGTGCCATCAGTGAGTCGGGGCAGAGTGGCGAACAGCCCCAGCATTTT. Translation gives CAISESGQSGEQPQHF.

V is TRBV11-3 and J is TRBJ2-3; 8 bases map to TRBD2. In germline, CDR1 is SGHNT, CDR2 YENEEA. Trimming at V came to 5 bases and at J to 8 bases, leaving 15 bases not matched to a gene. The CDR3 runs 16 residues. The CDR3 coding sequence is TGTGCCAGCAGCCAGCTATCGGCGGGGGGTTCCATTACGCAGTATTTT. Its translation: CASSQLSAGGSITQYF.

The rearrangement links TRBV6-5 to TRBJ1-2; perhaps TRBD1 as D (5 bases). The CDR3 has 13 amino acids. Germline V gene lookup returns CDR1 MNHEY and CDR2 SVGAGI. Trimming shortened V by 4 bases and J by 4 bases, and 10 bases separated the two germline ends. The CDR3 DNA sequence: TGTGCCAGCAGTTCCCGGGACTCCTATGGCTACACCTTC. Protein sequence: CASSSRDSYGYTF.

This clone was observed once. This chain joins TRBV19 and TRBJ2-1; a possible D gene is TRBD1 (6 bases). The V and J ends lost 0 bases and 3 bases respectively, with 9 bases between them. This CDR3 contains 15 residues. CDR1 and CDR2 (germline): LNHDA, SQIVND (reference sequence). The CDR3 region has the DNA TGTGCCAGTAGTATAGAGGACAGAAACTACAATGAGCAGTTCTTC. Its translation is CASSIEDRNYNEQFF.

The chain combines TRBV19 with TRBJ1-2; no clear D gene. Germline V gene sequence: CDR1 LNHDA, CDR2 SQIVND (reference sequence). The CDR3 runs to 13 residues. Trimming pared 7 bases from V and 1 base from J, leaving 10 bases between. CDR3 protein: CASTGGGNYGYTF. DNA of the CDR3: TGTGCCAGTACCGGAGGCGGTAACTATGGCTACACCTTC.

This chain uses TRBV6-5 with TRBJ1-2; D is perhaps TRBD1 (6 bases). The V gene's germline CDR1 is MNHEY and CDR2 SVGAGI. The CDR3 sequence is 14 residues long. V lost 0 bases and J lost 4, with 9 bases in between. CDR3: CASSYSQGSYGYTF. The CDR3 nucleotides are TGTGCCAGCAGTTACTCCCAGGGGAGCTATGGCTACACCTTC.

The chain combines TRBV5-4 with TRBJ1-1; D is unresolved. V shed 4 bases and J shed 1 base, with 8 bases lying between them. The CDR3 extends over 13 amino acids. CDR1 SGHNT and CDR2 YYREEE come from the germline V gene (reference sequence). The CDR3 loop reads CASSPPTNTEAFF. CDR3 sequence (DNA): TGTGCCAGCAGCCCCCCCACGAACACTGAAGCTTTCTTT.

The chain uses TRBV30 and TRBJ1-2; unclear D gene. V was cut by 3 bases and J by 8 bases, with 7 bases left in between. The CDR3 is 10 amino acids. CDR1 is GTSNPN and CDR2 is SVGIG in the germline V gene (reference sequence). CDR3 sequence (DNA): TGTGCCTGGAGCCTGGACGGCTACACCTTC. It specifies CAWSLDGYTF.

The CDR3 nucleotides read TGCAGCGTTGGCCGGCAGGACAGAGAAGAGACCCAGTACTTC. It translates to CSVGRQDREETQYF. This chain joins TRBV29-1 and TRBJ2-5, with D perhaps TRBD1 (6 bases). The ends were cut back, 4 bases at V and 3 bases at J, with 15 bases in the middle. Germline lookup yields CDR1 SQVTM and CDR2 ANQGSEA. The CDR3 length is 14 residues. Looking up the rest from reference TRBV29-1 and TRBJ2-5 gives the full variable domain: SAVISQKPSRDICQRGTSLTIQCQVDSQVTMMFWYRQQPGQSLTLIATANQGSEATYESGFVIDKFPISRPNLTFSTLTVSNMSPEDSSIYLCSVGRQDREETQYFGPGTRLLVL.

The chain employs TRBV15 and TRBJ1-2; weak D call: TRBD1 (6 bases). Germline-derived CDR1 and CDR2 are LNHNV and YYDKDF (reference sequence). The CDR3 is made up of 14 amino acids. Trimming removed 0 bases from V and 6 bases from J, with 11 bases in between. CDR3 loop: CATSRETGRDGYTF. The CDR3 DNA sequence: TGTGCCACCAGCAGAGAAACAGGGAGAGATGGCTACACCTTC.